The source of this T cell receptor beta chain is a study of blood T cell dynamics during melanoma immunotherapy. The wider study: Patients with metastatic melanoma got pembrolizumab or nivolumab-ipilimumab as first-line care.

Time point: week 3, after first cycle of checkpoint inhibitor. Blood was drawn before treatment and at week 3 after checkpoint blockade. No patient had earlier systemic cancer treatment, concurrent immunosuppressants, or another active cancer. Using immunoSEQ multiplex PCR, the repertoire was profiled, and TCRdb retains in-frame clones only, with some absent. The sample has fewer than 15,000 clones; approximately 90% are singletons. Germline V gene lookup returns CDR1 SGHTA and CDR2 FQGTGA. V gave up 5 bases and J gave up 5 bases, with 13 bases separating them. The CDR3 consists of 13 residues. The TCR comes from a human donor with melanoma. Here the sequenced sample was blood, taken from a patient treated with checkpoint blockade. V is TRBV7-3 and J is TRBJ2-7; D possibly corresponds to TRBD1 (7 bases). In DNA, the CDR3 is TGTGCCAGCAGCATCGACAGGGAGGACGAGCAGTACTTC. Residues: CASSIDREDEQYF.